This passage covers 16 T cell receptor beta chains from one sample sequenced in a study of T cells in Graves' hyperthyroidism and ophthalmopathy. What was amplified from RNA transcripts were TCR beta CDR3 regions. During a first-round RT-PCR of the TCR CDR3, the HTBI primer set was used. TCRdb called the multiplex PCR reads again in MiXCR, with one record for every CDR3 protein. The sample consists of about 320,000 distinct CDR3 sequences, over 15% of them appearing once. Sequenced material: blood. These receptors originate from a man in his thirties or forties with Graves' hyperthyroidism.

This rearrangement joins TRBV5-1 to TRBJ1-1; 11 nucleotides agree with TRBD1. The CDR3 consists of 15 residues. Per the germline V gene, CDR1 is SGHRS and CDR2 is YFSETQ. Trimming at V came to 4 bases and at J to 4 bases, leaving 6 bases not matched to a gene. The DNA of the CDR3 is TGCGCCAGCAGCCTTCCCGGGACAGGGGGCACTGAAGCTTTCTTT. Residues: CASSLPGTGGTEAFF.

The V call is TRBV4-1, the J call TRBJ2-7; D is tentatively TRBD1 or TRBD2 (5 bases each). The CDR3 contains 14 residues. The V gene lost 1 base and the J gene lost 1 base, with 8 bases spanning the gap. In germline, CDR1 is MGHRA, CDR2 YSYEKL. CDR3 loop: CASSQAGPSYEQYF. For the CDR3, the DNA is TGCGCCAGCAGCCAAGCGGGGCCATCCTACGAGCAGTACTTC.

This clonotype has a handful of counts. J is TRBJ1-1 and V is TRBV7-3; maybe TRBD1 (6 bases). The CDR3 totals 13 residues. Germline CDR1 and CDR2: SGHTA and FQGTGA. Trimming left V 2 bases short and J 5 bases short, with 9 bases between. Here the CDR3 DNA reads TGTGCCAGCAGCTTACTCAGGGGTACTGAAGCTTTCTTT. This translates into CASSLLRGTEAFF.

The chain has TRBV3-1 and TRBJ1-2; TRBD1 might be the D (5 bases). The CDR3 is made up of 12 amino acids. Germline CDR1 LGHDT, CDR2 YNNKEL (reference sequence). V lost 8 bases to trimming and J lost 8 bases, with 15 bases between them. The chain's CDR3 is CASQQHRGGYTF. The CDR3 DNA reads TGTGCCAGCCAACAGCATAGGGGCGGCTACACCTTC.

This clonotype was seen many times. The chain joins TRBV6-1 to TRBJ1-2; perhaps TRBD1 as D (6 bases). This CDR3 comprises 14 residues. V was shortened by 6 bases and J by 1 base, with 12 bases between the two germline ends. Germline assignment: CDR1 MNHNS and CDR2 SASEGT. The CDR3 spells CASSSQGSNYGYTF. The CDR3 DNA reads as TGTGCCAGCAGCTCACAGGGAAGTAACTATGGCTACACCTTC.

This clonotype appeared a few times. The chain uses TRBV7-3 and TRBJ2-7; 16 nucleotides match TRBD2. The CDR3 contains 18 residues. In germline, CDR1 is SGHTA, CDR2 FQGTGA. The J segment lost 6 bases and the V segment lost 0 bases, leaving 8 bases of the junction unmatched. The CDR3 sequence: CASSLTGLAGGPNTEQYF. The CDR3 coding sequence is TGTGCCAGCAGCTTAACGGGACTAGCGGGAGGGCCGAATACCGAGCAGTACTTC.

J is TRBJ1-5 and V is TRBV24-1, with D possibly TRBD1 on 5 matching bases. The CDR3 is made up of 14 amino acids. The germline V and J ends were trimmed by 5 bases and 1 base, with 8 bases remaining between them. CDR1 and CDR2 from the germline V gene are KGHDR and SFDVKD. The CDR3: CATSAGDSNQPQHF. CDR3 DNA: TGTGCCACCAGTGCCGGGGACAGCAATCAGCCCCAGCATTTT.

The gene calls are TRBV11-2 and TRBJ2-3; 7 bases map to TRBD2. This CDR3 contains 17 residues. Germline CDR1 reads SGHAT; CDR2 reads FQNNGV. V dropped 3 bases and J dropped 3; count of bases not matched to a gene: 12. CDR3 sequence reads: CASSFYPAGVRTDTQYF. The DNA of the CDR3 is TGTGCCAGCAGCTTTTATCCCGCGGGAGTGCGGACAGATACGCAGTATTTT.

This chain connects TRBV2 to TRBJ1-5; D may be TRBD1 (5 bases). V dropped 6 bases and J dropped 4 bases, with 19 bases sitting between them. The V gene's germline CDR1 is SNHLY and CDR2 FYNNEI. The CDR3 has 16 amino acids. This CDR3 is CASSKVPGRPNQPQHF. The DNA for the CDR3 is TGTGCCAGCAGCAAAGTCCCGGGACGCCCGAATCAGCCCCAGCATTTT.

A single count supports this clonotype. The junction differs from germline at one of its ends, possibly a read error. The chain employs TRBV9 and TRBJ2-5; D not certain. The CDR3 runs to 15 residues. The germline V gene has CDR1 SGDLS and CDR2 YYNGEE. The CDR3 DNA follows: TGTGCCAACAGCGCCACGGCGACGAACCAAGAGACCCAGTACTTC. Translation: CANSATATNQETQYF.

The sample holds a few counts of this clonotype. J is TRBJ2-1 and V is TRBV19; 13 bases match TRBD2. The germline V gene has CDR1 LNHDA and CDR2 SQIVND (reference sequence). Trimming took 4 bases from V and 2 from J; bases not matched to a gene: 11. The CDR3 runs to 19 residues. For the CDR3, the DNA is TGTGCCAGTAGTAGACCGGGACTAGCGGGAAGTCCTGCCTACAATGAGCAGTTCTTC. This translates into CASSRPGLAGSPAYNEQFF.

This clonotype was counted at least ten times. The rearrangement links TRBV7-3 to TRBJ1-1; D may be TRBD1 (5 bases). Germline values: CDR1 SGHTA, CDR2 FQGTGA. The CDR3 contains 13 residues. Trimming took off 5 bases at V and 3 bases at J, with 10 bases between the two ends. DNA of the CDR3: TGTGCCAGCAGCCAGGAGGGGTACACTGAAGCTTTCTTT. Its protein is CASSQEGYTEAFF.

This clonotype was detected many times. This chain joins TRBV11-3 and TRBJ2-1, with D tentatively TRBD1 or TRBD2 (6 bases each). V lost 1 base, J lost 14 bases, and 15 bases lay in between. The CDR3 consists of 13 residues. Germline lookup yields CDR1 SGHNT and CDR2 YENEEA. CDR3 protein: CASSLGGGAGKFF. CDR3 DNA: TGTGCCAGCAGCTTAGGAGGGGGAGCGGGCAAGTTCTTC.

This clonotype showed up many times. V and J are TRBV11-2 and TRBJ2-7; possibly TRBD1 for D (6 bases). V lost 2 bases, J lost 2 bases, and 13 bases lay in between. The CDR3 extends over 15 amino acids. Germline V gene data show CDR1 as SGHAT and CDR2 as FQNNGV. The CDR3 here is CASSLNPRGPYEQYF. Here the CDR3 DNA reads TGTGCCAGCAGCTTAAACCCCAGGGGCCCCTACGAGCAGTACTTC.

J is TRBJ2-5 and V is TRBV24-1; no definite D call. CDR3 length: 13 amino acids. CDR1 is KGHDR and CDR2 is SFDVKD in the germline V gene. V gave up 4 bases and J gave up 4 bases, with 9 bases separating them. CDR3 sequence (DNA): TGTGCCACCAGTGACGGGTTCGGAGAGACCCAGTACTTC. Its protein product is CATSDGFGETQYF.

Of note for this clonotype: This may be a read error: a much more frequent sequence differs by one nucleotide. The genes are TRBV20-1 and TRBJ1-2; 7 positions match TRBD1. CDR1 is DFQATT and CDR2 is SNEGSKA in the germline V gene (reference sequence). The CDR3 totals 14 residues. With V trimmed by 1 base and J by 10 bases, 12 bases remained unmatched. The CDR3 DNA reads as TGCAGTGCTAGAGCCACGGCTAGGGGGCTTCACTACACCTTC. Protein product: CSARATARGLHYTF.